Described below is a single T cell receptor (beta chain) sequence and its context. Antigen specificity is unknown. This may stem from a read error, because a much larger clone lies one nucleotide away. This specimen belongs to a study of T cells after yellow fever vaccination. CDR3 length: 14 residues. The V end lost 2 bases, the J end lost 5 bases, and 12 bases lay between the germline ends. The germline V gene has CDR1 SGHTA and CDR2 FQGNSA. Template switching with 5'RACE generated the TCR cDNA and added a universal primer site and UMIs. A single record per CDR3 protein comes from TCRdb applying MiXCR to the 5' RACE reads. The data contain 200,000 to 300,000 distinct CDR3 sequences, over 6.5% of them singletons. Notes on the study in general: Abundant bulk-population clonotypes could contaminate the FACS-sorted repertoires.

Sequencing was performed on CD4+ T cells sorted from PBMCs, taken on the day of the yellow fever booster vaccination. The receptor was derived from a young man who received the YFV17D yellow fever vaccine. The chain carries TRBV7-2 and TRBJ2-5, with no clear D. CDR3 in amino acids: CASSLMAPHETQYF. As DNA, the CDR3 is TGTGCCAGCAGCTTAATGGCCCCTCATGAGACCCAGTACTTC. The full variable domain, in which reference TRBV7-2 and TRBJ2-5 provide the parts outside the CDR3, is GAGVSQSPSNKVTEKGKDVELRCDPISGHTALYWYRQSLGQGLEFLIYFQGNSAPDKSGLPSDRFSAERTGGSVSTLTIQRTQQEDSAVYLCASSLMAPHETQYFGPGTRLLVL.